Each of the 22 T cell receptor beta chains below was sequenced from the same sample in a study of T-cell memory formation after mild COVID-19. TCRdb processed the 5' RACE reads anew with MiXCR; each CDR3 protein has one entry. The table lists 350,000 or so distinct CDR3 sequences, under 15% of them singletons. Sample: PBMCs or a T cell subset sorted from them (not recorded which). The receptor set was obtained from a man aged 18 to 29 who had mild COVID-19 (a few samples of this study predate the infection). Cell type and time point are not known.

A few counts support this clonotype. The genes are TRBV24-1 and TRBJ2-1; D call uncertain. CDR1 and CDR2 (germline): KGHDR, SFDVKD. V lost 2 bases, J lost 4 bases, and 5 bases lay in between. CDR3 length: 13 residues. The CDR3 here is CATSDSTYNEQFF. CDR3 sequence (DNA): TGTGCCACCAGTGATTCGACATACAATGAGCAGTTCTTC.

This clonotype occurred a few times. The chain has TRBV7-2 and TRBJ1-4, with a possible D match to TRBD1 (5 bases). The V end was cut by 6 bases, the J end by 3 bases, with 11 bases between. The V gene's germline CDR1 is SGHTA and CDR2 FQGNSA. The CDR3 extends over 14 amino acids. The CDR3 loop reads CASRMGVSNEKLFF. The CDR3 coding sequence is TGTGCCAGCAGAATGGGGGTGTCTAATGAAAAACTGTTTTTT.

Only a few counts were recorded for this clonotype. The rearrangement links TRBV7-3 to TRBJ2-3, with a possible D match to TRBD2 (6 bases). Germline CDR1 SGHTA, CDR2 FQGTGA. The CDR3 length is 14 residues. Trimming stripped 2 bases from V and 2 bases from J, with 8 bases between. The CDR3 here is CASSLAGNTDTQYF. The CDR3 DNA follows: TGTGCCAGCAGCTTAGCGGGAAACACAGATACGCAGTATTTT.

There are a few counts of this clonotype. V and J are TRBV3-1 and TRBJ1-1; D gene ambiguous. Per germline, CDR1 LGHDT and CDR2 YNNKEL (reference sequence). This CDR3 is 14 amino acids long. The germline V and J ends were trimmed by 0 bases and 7 bases, with 12 bases remaining between them. CDR3 region: CASSQDPPGIEAFF. CDR3 DNA sequence: TGTGCCAGCAGCCAAGATCCCCCAGGCATTGAAGCTTTCTTT.

The sample holds a few counts of this clonotype. The rearrangement uses TRBV5-1 and TRBJ1-1; D is unresolved. The CDR3 runs 15 residues. The V end lost 3 bases, the J end lost 2 bases, and 14 bases lay between the germline ends. CDR1 SGHRS and CDR2 YFSETQ come from the germline V gene. Here the CDR3 reads CASSWAPAANTEAFF. In nucleotides, the CDR3 is TGCGCCAGCAGCTGGGCCCCCGCTGCAAACACTGAAGCTTTCTTT.

The chain joins TRBV4-3 to TRBJ1-1; no reliable D call. Between the trimmed V and J ends, which lost 0 bases and 4 bases, there was a span of 9 bases. Germline CDR1 is LGHNA and CDR2 is YSLEER. The CDR3 has 14 amino acids. CDR3 sequence: CASSQEFEGTEAFF. The CDR3 DNA reads as TGCGCCAGCAGCCAAGAATTTGAGGGCACTGAAGCTTTCTTT.

The V gene is TRBV12-3 or TRBV12-4, the J gene TRBJ2-3; tentatively, D is TRBD2 (7 bases). The CDR3 covers 15 residues. Trimming removed 6 bases from V and 2 bases from J, with 15 bases in between. The CDR3 loop reads CASRIRGAHTDTQYF. The CDR3 DNA reads TGTGCCAGCAGAATACGGGGGGCCCACACAGATACGCAGTATTTT.

This clonotype turned up a few times. A junction end diverges from the germline sequence, so it may reflect a read error. The rearrangement uses TRBV5-6 and TRBJ1-1; 7 positions agree with TRBD1. There are 15 residues in the CDR3. The germline CDR1 and CDR2 sequences are SGHDT and YYEEEE. CDR3 protein: CASSFPGTANTEVFF. DNA of the CDR3: TGTGCCAGCAGCTTTCCCGGGACAGCCAACACTGAAGTTTTCTTT. Full variable domain (rest looked up from reference TRBV5-6 and TRBJ1-1): DAGVTQSPTHLIKTRGQQVTLRCSPKSGHDTVSWYQQALGQGPQFIFQYYEEEERQRGNFPDRFSGHQFPNYSSELNVNALLLGDSALYLCASSFPGTANTEVFFGQGTRLTVV.

This clonotype was recorded a few times. V and J are TRBV20-1 and TRBJ1-1; D may be TRBD1 (5 bases). Germline V gene sequence: CDR1 DFQATT, CDR2 SNEGSKA (reference sequence). The CDR3 is made up of 14 amino acids. V dropped 0 bases and J dropped 4 bases, with 12 bases sitting between them. The CDR3: CSARDLEGFTEAFF. The CDR3 DNA reads TGCAGTGCTAGAGATTTGGAGGGGTTCACTGAAGCTTTCTTT.

This clonotype was seen only a few times. V is TRBV7-9 and J is TRBJ1-1; D not certain. Germline V lookup: CDR1 SEHNR, CDR2 FQNEAQ (reference sequence). The CDR3 contains 13 residues. Trimming removed 6 bases from V and 7 bases from J, with 15 bases in between. CDR3 DNA: TGTGCCAGCAGTTACACAACCTTGGGTGAAGCTTTCTTT. Translation: CASSYTTLGEAFF.

This clonotype showed up many times. J is TRBJ2-4 and V is TRBV6-6; TRBD1 aligns across 7 bases. The V and J ends lost 6 bases and 0 bases, in that order; junction bases with no gene match: 2. The CDR3 contains 14 residues. In germline, CDR1 is MNHNY, CDR2 SVGAGI (reference sequence). Here the CDR3 reads CASSQGVAKNIQYF. Here the CDR3 DNA reads TGTGCCAGCAGCCAGGGGGTAGCCAAAAACATTCAGTACTTC.

The chain is built from TRBV7-9 and TRBJ2-5; TRBD2 agrees at 10 bases. Trimming removed 9 bases from V and 5 bases from J; junction bases left unmatched: 6. Germline V gene lookup returns CDR1 SEHNR and CDR2 FQNEAQ (reference sequence). CDR3 length: 13 residues. Here the CDR3 reads CASGLAALETQYF. The DNA for the CDR3 is TGTGCCAGTGGACTAGCGGCGCTCGAGACCCAGTACTTC.

The chain combines TRBV6-5 with TRBJ2-3, with no clear D. Trimming pared 6 bases from V and 4 bases from J, leaving 8 bases between. CDR1 is MNHEY, CDR2 SVGAGI, per germline. The CDR3 is 12 residues long. CDR3 DNA sequence: TGTGCCAGCAGGGGAACAGCAGATACGCAGTATTTT. Its protein is CASRGTADTQYF.

Here the CDR3 reads CASRRTSGGRNEQFF. CDR3 DNA: TGTGCCAGCAGACGTACTAGCGGGGGGCGCAATGAGCAGTTCTTC. The chain uses TRBV12-3 or TRBV12-4 and TRBJ2-1, with 12 bases identical to TRBD2. The CDR3 length is 15 residues. The V gene end was trimmed by 6 bases and the J gene end by 6 bases; junction bases not matched to a gene: 6.

For this clonotype: Relative to the germline gene, one junction end is altered; a read error may explain this. The chain links TRBV7-7 to TRBJ1-5, with TRBD1 identical over 8 bases. The CDR3 covers 18 residues. Germline CDR1 reads SSHAT; CDR2 reads FNYEAQ (reference sequence). In nucleotides, the CDR3 is TGTGCTAGCAGTCAACCCTCACTGGACAGGGTGAGGGGTCAGCCCCAGCATTTT. Translating gives CASSQPSLDRVRGQPQHF.

In this sample, this clonotype turned up a few times. This CDR3 is CATLERRTIEGYTF. CDR3 nucleotide sequence: TGTGCCACCCTCGAGAGACGGACTATAGAGGGCTACACCTTC. The J gene is TRBJ1-2, the V gene TRBV28; D uncertain. Germline V gene sequence: CDR1 MDHEN, CDR2 SYDVKM. V lost 10 bases and J 8 bases, leaving 23 bases between the germline ends. The CDR3 is made up of 14 amino acids.

V and J are TRBV20-1 and TRBJ2-2, with 9 bases that match TRBD2. The J segment lost 7 bases and the V segment lost 2 bases, leaving 8 bases of the junction unmatched. The CDR3 is 15 residues long. Germline V lookup: CDR1 DFQATT, CDR2 SNEGSKA (reference sequence). The CDR3 reads CSARKASGGYGELFF. The CDR3 DNA sequence: TGCAGTGCTAGAAAAGCAAGCGGGGGGTACGGGGAGCTGTTTTTT.

To note about this clonotype: A read error is possible here, since a much larger clone lies one base away. The chain joins TRBV7-2 to TRBJ1-2, with D perhaps matching TRBD1 (5 bases). V was clipped by 3 bases and J by 6 bases, with 14 bases between them. The length of the CDR3 is 14 residues. Germline values: CDR1 SGHTA, CDR2 FQGNSA. CDR3: CASSFGAVGHGYTF. For the CDR3, the DNA is TGTGCCAGCAGCTTCGGGGCAGTGGGGCATGGCTACACCTTC.

The rearrangement joins TRBV28 to TRBJ2-5; D is undetermined. V was cut by 5 bases and J by 4 bases, with 17 bases left in between. The CDR3 is 15 amino acids. The germline V gene has CDR1 MDHEN and CDR2 SYDVKM. In DNA form, the CDR3 reads TGTGCCAGCAGTCCCGGGTCCACCCTTGGAGAGACCCAGTACTTC. It codes for CASSPGSTLGETQYF. Full variable domain (outside the CDR3, taken from reference TRBV28 and TRBJ2-5): DVKVTQSSRYLVKRTGEKVFLECVQDMDHENMFWYRQDPGLGLRLIYFSYDVKMKEKGDIPEGYSVSREKKERFSLILESASTNQTSMYLCASSPGSTLGETQYFGPGTRLLVL.

This clonotype was recorded a few times. The chain combines TRBV7-8 with TRBJ1-5, with 8 nucleotides matching TRBD1. The V gene's germline CDR1 is SGHVS and CDR2 FQNEAQ. The CDR3 length is 14 residues. Trimming removed 6 bases from V and 10 bases from J; junction bases left unmatched: 11. Here the CDR3 reads CASSSGQGIKPQHF. DNA of the CDR3: TGTGCCAGCAGTTCTGGACAGGGCATTAAACCCCAGCATTTT.

V is TRBV4-2 and J is TRBJ2-7, with 11 bases matching TRBD1. This CDR3 has 13 residues. V was clipped by 5 bases and J by 7 bases; unmatched bases: 4. Germline lookup yields CDR1 LGHNA and CDR2 YNFKEQ. CDR3 nucleotide sequence: TGTGCCAGCAGCAGGGACAGGGGGGGTGAGCAGTACTTC. Protein sequence: CASSRDRGGEQYF.

This clonotype was detected a few times. The V and J genes are TRBV12-3 or TRBV12-4 and TRBJ2-7, with D tentatively TRBD1 (6 bases). V was shortened by 6 bases and J by 1 base, with 28 bases between the two germline ends. The CDR3 has 19 residues. The CDR3 here is CASRPLPGQSLIRSYEQYF. The CDR3 DNA follows: TGTGCCAGCAGACCCCTCCCGGGACAATCTCTTATCCGGTCCTACGAGCAGTACTTC.